Following are 17 T cell receptor beta chains from one sample sequenced in a study of cytomegalovirus exposure and HLA in healthy donors. The PCR contained 60 Vbeta and 13 Jbeta primers. Produced via immunoSEQ multiplex PCR; TCRdb's table is partial and in-frame only. The table has around 150,000 clones, roughly 85% seen once. What was sequenced was PBMCs. These receptors originate from a man aged 18 to 30 in good health and CMV-seropositive.

The V gene is TRBV4-3, the J gene TRBJ2-2, with TRBD2 identical over 7 bases. This CDR3 contains 14 residues. V was pared by 1 base and J by 7 bases, with 3 bases of the junction left unmatched. Per germline, CDR1 LGHNA and CDR2 YSLEER. The CDR3 protein is CASSQGGGYGELFF. The CDR3 DNA is TGCGCCAGCAGCCAAGGGGGAGGGTACGGGGAGCTGTTTTTT.

The chain links TRBV9 to TRBJ2-5; 8 positions agree with TRBD2. Trimming took 0 bases from V and 4 from J; bases not matched to a gene: 5. CDR3 size: 15 residues. Germline values: CDR1 SGDLS, CDR2 YYNGEE. CDR3 DNA: TGTGCCAGCAGCGTAGCTGGAGCGGGGGTAGAGACCCAGTACTTC. This codes for CASSVAGAGVETQYF.

This sequence joins TRBV5-6 and TRBJ1-1; perhaps TRBD1 as D (5 bases). CDR1 is SGHDT and CDR2 is YYEEEE in the germline V gene. The CDR3 contains 13 residues. Trimming removed 0 bases from V and 7 bases from J, with 10 bases in between. The DNA of the CDR3 is TGTGCCAGCAGCTTGGCCGGGGGACTTGAAGCTTTCTTT. It codes for CASSLAGGLEAFF.

The chain combines TRBV6-4 with TRBJ2-1, with 10 positions matching TRBD2. Per germline, CDR1 MRHNA and CDR2 SNTAGT. This CDR3 spans 14 amino acids. V was pared by 5 bases and J by 13 bases, with 11 bases of the junction left unmatched. CDR3 DNA sequence: TGTGCCAGCAGTTCTGGGAGCGGGGGGGTGACCCAGTTCTTC. This encodes CASSSGSGGVTQFF.

The chain links TRBV6-5 to TRBJ1-3; 10 bases agree with TRBD1. Germline-derived CDR1 and CDR2 are MNHEY and SVGAGI. This CDR3 comprises 15 residues. With 5 bases clipped from V and 4 bases from J, the junction kept 5 bases outside the gene matches. The CDR3 DNA reads as TGTGCCAGCAGTGCGGACAGGGGGTTGGGAAACACCATATATTTT. Translation: CASSADRGLGNTIYF.

This chain connects TRBV2 to TRBJ1-1; no clear D gene. CDR3 size: 13 residues. Germline CDR1 and CDR2: SNHLY and FYNNEI. The V end lost 6 bases, the J end lost 6 bases, and 14 bases lay between the germline ends. The CDR3 spells CASSSGTEAEAFF. In DNA form, the CDR3 reads TGTGCCAGCAGCTCGGGAACTGAGGCTGAAGCTTTCTTT.

This sequence joins TRBV7-9 and TRBJ2-1; possible D gene TRBD2, 5 bases. The CDR3 runs 16 residues. Germline lookup yields CDR1 SEHNR and CDR2 FQNEAQ (reference sequence). Trimming shortened V by 5 bases and J by 0 bases, and 14 bases separated the two germline ends. As DNA, the CDR3 is TGTGCCAGCAGCCCTAAGGTGGGGAGCTCCTACAATGAGCAGTTCTTC. The encoded protein is CASSPKVGSSYNEQFF.

The CDR3, as DNA: TGTGCCAGCTACCGAACGGGCTCTGGAAACACCATATATTTT. Encoded protein: CASYRTGSGNTIYF. V gene TRBV6-1 combines with J gene TRBJ1-3; D ambiguous. Germline assignment: CDR1 MNHNS and CDR2 SASEGT. This CDR3 has 14 residues. Trimming shortened V by 8 bases and J by 0 bases, and 11 bases separated the two germline ends.

This clone was recorded a few times. V usage is TRBV19 and J usage is TRBJ2-3; TRBD2 matches 13 bases. Germline trimming cut 7 bases from V and 4 bases from J; bases unmatched to any gene: 11. The CDR3 sequence is 17 residues long. Germline V lookup: CDR1 LNHDA, CDR2 SQIVND (reference sequence). CDR3 residues: CASNGLAGVQGADTQYF. CDR3 bases: TGTGCCAGTAATGGACTAGCGGGGGTCCAAGGGGCAGATACGCAGTATTTT.

This clone was observed a handful of times. The gene calls are TRBV30 and TRBJ2-7, with 7 bases matching TRBD1. This CDR3 region has 15 residues. Germline loops: CDR1 GTSNPN, CDR2 SVGIG (reference sequence). Trimming took 2 bases from V and 5 from J; bases not matched to a gene: 12. The CDR3 here is CAWSTPRGLTDEQYF. CDR3 nucleotides: TGTGCCTGGAGTACCCCAAGGGGGCTAACTGACGAGCAGTACTTC.

The chain recombines TRBV29-1 with TRBJ2-4; possibly TRBD1 for D (6 bases). Germline V lookup: CDR1 SQVTM, CDR2 ANQGSEA. The CDR3 loop spans 15 amino acids. V gave up 6 bases and J gave up 7 bases, with 22 bases separating them. The CDR3 is CSVARQDASRNIQYF. The CDR3 region has the DNA TGCAGCGTCGCCCGACAGGATGCCAGCCGGAACATTCAGTACTTC.

The chain carries TRBV6-4 and TRBJ2-2; D uncertain. Trimming removed 4 bases at V and 2 bases at J, with 8 bases between. The CDR3 has 14 amino acids. CDR1 and CDR2 (germline): MRHNA, SNTAGT. CDR3 in amino acids: CASSAHPNTGELFF. As DNA, the CDR3 is TGTGCCAGCAGTGCACACCCCAACACCGGGGAGCTGTTTTTT.

The V and J genes are TRBV15 and TRBJ2-1; TRBD2 agrees at 12 bases. V trimming: 0 bases; J trimming: 9 bases; junction bases outside the gene matches: 6. Per germline, CDR1 LNHNV and CDR2 YYDKDF (reference sequence). This CDR3 comprises 16 residues. CDR3 bases: TGTGCCACCAGCAGAGATTCGCTAGCGGGGGGGTTTGAGCAGTTCTTC. It is translated as CATSRDSLAGGFEQFF.

This chain joins TRBV6-5 and TRBJ1-6; tentatively, D is TRBD1 (5 bases). The germline V gene has CDR1 MNHEY and CDR2 SVGAGI. Trimming took 0 bases from V and 6 from J, leaving 9 bases between them. CDR3 length equals 15 residues. The CDR3 loop is CASSYSTTANSPLHF. CDR3 nucleotide sequence: TGTGCCAGCAGTTACTCGACGACAGCTAATTCACCCCTCCACTTT.

In this sample, this clone turned up a few times. This may be a read error: a much more frequent sequence differs by one nucleotide. The genes are TRBV30 and TRBJ2-7; a weak D match, TRBD1 (5 bases). The V gene's germline CDR1 is GTSNPN and CDR2 SVGIG (reference sequence). The CDR3 has 16 residues. The CDR3 sequence: CAWRVTAHSYNSPLHF. The DNA for the CDR3 is TGTGCCTGGAGGGTGACAGCGCACTCCTATAATTCACCCCTCCACTTC.

V usage is TRBV7-8 and J usage is TRBJ1-6; the match to TRBD1 covers 7 bases. The CDR3 has 16 amino acids. From germline, CDR1 is SGHVS and CDR2 FQNEAQ. The V and J ends lost 6 bases and 3 bases, in that order; junction bases with no gene match: 8. CDR3 nucleotides: TGTGCCAGCAGTCAAACAGGGACAGACTATAATTCACCCCTCCACTTT. The encoded protein is CASSQTGTDYNSPLHF.

The chain carries TRBV7-9 and TRBJ2-5; 9 bases line up with TRBD1. Germline V CDR1 and CDR2: SEHNR, FQNEAQ (reference sequence). This CDR3 is 15 amino acids long. V lost 6 bases and J lost 11; bases outside the gene matches: 16. The CDR3 region has the DNA TGTGCCAGCAGGGAGGCGGGACAGGGTCAACGGGAGCAGTACTTC. Encoded protein: CASREAGQGQREQYF.